This T cell receptor (beta chain) was observed in a study of STAT5B mutations in CD4+ large granular lymphocyte leukemia. This clone has more than one count but fewer than ten. Only in-frame clones appear in the TCRdb table, and some are missing; sequencing was by immunoSEQ multiplex PCR. The sample yields fewer than 35,000 clones, around 67% seen once. V was trimmed by 2 bases and J by 7 bases, leaving 9 bases between them. The CDR3 has 13 residues. Germline CDR1 is KGHSH and CDR2 is LQKENI. This TCR came from a human donor in good health. V usage is TRBV18 and J usage is TRBJ1-5; D gene ambiguous. Sample: CD4+ T cells from blood buffy coats. The CDR3 DNA sequence: TGTGCCAGCTCACCAACTCAAGGGCAGCCCCAGCATTTT. Protein: CASSPTQGQPQHF.